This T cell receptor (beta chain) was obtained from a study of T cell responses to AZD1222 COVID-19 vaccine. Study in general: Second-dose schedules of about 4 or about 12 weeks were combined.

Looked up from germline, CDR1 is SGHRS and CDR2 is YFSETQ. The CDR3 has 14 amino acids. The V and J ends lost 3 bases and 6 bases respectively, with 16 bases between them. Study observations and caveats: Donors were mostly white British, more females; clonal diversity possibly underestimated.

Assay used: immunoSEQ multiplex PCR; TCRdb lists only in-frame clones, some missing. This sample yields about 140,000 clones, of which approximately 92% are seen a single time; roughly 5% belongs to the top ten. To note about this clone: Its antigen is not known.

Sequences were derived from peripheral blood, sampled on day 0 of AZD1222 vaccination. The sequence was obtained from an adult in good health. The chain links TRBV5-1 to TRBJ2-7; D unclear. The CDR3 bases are TGCGCCAGCAGCTCGACCCCCGTTGTCGGCGAGCAGTACTTC. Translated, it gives CASSSTPVVGEQYF.